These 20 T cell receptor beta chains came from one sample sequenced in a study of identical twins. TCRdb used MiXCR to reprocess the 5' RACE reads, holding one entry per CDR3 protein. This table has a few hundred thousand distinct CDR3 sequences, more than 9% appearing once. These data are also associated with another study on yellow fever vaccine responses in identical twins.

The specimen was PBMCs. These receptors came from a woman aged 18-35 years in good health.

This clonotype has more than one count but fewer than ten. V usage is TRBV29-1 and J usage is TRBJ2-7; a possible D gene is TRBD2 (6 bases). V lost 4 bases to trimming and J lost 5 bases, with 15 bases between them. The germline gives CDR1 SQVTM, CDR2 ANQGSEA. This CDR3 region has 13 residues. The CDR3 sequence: CSVGGGDRNEQYF. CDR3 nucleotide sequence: TGCAGCGTTGGTGGAGGGGATCGGAACGAGCAGTACTTC.

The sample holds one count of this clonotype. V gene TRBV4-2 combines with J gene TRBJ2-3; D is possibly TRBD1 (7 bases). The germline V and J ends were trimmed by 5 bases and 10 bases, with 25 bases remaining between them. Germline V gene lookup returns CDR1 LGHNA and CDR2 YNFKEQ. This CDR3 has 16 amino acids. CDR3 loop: CASSYRQGMEGNAQYF. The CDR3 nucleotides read TGTGCCAGCAGCTATCGACAGGGAATGGAGGGAAATGCGCAGTATTTT.

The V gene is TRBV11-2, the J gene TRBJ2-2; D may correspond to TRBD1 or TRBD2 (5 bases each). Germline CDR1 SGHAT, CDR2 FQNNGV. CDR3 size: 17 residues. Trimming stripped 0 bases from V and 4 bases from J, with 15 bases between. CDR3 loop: CASSLDISSGLTGELFF. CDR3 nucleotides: TGTGCCAGCAGCTTAGATATATCGTCGGGGCTCACCGGGGAGCTGTTTTTT.

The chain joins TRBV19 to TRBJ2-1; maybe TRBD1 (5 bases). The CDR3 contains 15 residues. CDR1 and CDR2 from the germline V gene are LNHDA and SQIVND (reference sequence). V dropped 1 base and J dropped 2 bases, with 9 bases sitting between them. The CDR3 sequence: CASSIGDRTYNEQFF. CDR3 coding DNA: TGTGCCAGTAGTATAGGTGACAGAACCTACAATGAGCAGTTCTTC. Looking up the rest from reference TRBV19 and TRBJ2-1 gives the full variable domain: DGGITQSPKYLFRKEGQNVTLSCEQNLNHDAMYWYRQDPGQGLRLIYYSQIVNDFQKGDIAEGYSVSREKKESFPLTVTSAQKNPTAFYLCASSIGDRTYNEQFFGPGTRLTVL.

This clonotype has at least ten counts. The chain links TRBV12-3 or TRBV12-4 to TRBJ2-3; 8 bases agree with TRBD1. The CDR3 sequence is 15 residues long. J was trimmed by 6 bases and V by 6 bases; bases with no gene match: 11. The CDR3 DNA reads TGTGCCAGCAGATTACAGGGGGAGTCTATGGATACGCAGTATTTT. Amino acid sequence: CASRLQGESMDTQYF.

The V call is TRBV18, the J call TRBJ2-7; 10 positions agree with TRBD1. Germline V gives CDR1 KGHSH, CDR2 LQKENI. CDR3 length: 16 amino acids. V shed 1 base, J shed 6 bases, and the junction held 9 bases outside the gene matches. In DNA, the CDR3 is TGTGCCAGCTCACCACAGTCTGGGACAGGGGTCTTCGAGCAGTACTTC. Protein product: CASSPQSGTGVFEQYF.

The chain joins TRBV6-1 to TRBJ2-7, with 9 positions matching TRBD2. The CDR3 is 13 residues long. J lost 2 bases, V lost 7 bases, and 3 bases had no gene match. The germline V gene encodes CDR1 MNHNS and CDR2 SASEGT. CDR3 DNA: TGTGCCAGCAAAGCGGGGGGCCCCTACGAGCAGTACTTC. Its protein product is CASKAGGPYEQYF.

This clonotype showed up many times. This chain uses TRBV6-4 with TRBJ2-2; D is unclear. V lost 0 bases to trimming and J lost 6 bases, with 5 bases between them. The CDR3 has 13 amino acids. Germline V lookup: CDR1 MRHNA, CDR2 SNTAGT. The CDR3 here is CASSDSGAGELFF. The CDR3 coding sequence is TGTGCCAGCAGTGACTCCGGCGCCGGGGAGCTGTTTTTT.

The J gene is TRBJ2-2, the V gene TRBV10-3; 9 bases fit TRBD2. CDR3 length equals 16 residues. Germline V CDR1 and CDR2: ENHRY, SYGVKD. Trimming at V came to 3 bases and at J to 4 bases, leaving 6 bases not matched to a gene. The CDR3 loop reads CAISDLAGVGTGELFF. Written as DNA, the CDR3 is TGTGCCATCAGTGATTTAGCGGGAGTCGGCACCGGGGAGCTGTTTTTT.

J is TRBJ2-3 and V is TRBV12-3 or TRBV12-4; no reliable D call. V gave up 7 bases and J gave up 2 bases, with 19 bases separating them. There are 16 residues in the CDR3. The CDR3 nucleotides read TGTGCCAGCATTTCAATCCCGAAGCGAACCACAGATACGCAGTATTTT. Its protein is CASISIPKRTTDTQYF.

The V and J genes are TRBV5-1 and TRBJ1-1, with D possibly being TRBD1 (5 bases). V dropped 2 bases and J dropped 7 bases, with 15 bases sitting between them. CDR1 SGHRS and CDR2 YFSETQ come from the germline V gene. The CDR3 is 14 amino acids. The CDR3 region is CASSFGAPGGEAFF. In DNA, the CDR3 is TGCGCCAGCAGCTTCGGGGCCCCGGGAGGTGAAGCTTTCTTT.

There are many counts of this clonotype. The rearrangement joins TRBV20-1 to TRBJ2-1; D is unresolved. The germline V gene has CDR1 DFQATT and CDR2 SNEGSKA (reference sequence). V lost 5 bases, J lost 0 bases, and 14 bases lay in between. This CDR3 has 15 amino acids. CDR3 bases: TGCAGTGCTTCGACCGACCTGTTCTCCTACAATGAGCAGTTCTTC. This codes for CSASTDLFSYNEQFF.

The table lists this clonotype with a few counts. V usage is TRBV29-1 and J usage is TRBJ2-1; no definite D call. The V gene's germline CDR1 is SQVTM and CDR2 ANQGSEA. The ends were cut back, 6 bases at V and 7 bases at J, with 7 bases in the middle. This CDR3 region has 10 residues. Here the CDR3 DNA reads TGCAGCGTGGCTATGAATGAGCAGTTCTTC. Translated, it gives CSVAMNEQFF.

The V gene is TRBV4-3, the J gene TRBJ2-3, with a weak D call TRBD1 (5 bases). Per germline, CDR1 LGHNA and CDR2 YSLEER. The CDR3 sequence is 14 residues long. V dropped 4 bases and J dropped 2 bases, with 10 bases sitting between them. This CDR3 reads CASSPDRYTDTQYF. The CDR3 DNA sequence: TGCGCCAGCAGCCCCGACAGATACACAGATACGCAGTATTTT.

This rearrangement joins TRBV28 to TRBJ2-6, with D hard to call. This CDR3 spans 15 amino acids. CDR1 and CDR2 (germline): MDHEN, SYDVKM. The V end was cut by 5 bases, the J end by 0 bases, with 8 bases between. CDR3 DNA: TGTGCCAGCAGTCGAGTTACCTCTGGGGCCAACGTCCTGACTTTC. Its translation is CASSRVTSGANVLTF.

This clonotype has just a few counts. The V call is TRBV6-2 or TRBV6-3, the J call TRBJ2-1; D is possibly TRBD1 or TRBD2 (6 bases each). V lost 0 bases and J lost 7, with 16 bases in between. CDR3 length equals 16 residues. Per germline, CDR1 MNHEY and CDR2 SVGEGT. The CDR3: CASSYSGGLGGNEQFF. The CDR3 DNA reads TGTGCCAGCAGTTACTCTGGGGGGCTCGGTGGTAATGAGCAGTTCTTC.

The CDR3 region has the DNA TGCAGTGCTAGAGGCTTTTTAGAAGCAGAGACCCAGTACTTC. Translated: CSARGFLEAETQYF. This chain links TRBV20-1 with TRBJ2-5; D unresolved. CDR1 DFQATT and CDR2 SNEGSKA come from the germline V gene (reference sequence). The CDR3 totals 14 residues. V was pared by 1 base and J by 4 bases, with 13 bases between.

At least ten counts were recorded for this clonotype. The CDR3 region is CSAYTPGASGRLKVYNEQFF. CDR3 in DNA: TGCAGTGCTTACACGCCAGGGGCTAGCGGGAGGTTGAAGGTCTACAATGAGCAGTTCTTC. The rearrangement joins TRBV20-1 to TRBJ2-1; 11 nucleotides match TRBD2. The V gene end was trimmed by 5 bases and the J gene end by 3 bases; junction bases not matched to a gene: 21. Germline V CDR1 and CDR2: DFQATT, SNEGSKA (reference sequence). This CDR3 contains 20 residues.

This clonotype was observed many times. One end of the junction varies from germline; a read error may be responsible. The CDR3 spells CAGSGGDSLNNEQFF. Written as DNA, the CDR3 is TGCGCCGGCAGCGGGGGGGACAGCCTTAACAATGAGCAGTTCTTC. The chain has TRBV5-1 and TRBJ2-1, with 10 bases identical to TRBD2. The CDR3 spans 15 residues. In germline, CDR1 is SGHRS, CDR2 YFSETQ.

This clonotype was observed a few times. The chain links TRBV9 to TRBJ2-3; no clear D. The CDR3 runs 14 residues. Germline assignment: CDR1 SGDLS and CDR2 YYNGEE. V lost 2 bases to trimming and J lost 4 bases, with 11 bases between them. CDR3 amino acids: CASSVTSLPDTQYF. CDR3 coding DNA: TGTGCCAGCAGCGTGACCTCCCTCCCAGATACGCAGTATTTT.